This passage covers 28 T cell receptor beta chains from one sample sequenced in a study of CD8 T cells in Susac syndrome. It was with random hexamers that roughly 0.5 to 1 ug RNA was reverse transcribed. One entry per CDR3 protein results from TCRdb running MiXCR on the immunoSEQ multiplex PCR reads. The data contain about 180,000 distinct CDR3 sequences, roughly 96% of them singletons. What was sequenced was CD8+ T cells from PBMCs. The origin of the receptors is a human donor with multiple sclerosis.

V is TRBV9 and J is TRBJ1-6, with 7 bases fitting TRBD1. This CDR3 is 14 amino acids long. Trimming removed 0 bases from V and 9 bases from J; junction bases left unmatched: 3. Looked up from germline, CDR1 is SGDLS and CDR2 is YYNGEE. The CDR3 loop is CASSVGGGFSPLHF. The CDR3 nucleotides are TGTGCCAGCAGCGTAGGAGGGGGCTTTTCACCCCTCCACTTT.

The chain couples TRBV27 to TRBJ1-1; maybe TRBD1 (5 bases). V gave up 6 bases and J gave up 0 bases, with 8 bases separating them. The CDR3 totals 13 residues. CDR1 and CDR2 from the germline V gene are MNHEY and SMNVEV (reference sequence). CDR3 residues: CASRGTLNTEAFF. CDR3 nucleotides: TGTGCCAGCAGAGGGACGTTGAACACTGAAGCTTTCTTT.

The V gene is TRBV9, the J gene TRBJ2-6; D is uncertain. The germline V gene has CDR1 SGDLS and CDR2 YYNGEE. With 4 bases removed from V and 4 bases from J, the gap between germline ends came to 6 bases. The CDR3 length is 13 residues. CDR3 region: CASSSLGANVLTF. DNA for the CDR3: TGTGCCAGCAGCTCCCTCGGGGCCAACGTCCTGACTTTC.

This chain links TRBV5-1 with TRBJ2-7, with TRBD1 identical over 8 bases. This CDR3 contains 13 residues. With 3 bases clipped from V and 7 bases from J, the junction kept 6 bases outside the gene matches. In germline, CDR1 is SGHRS, CDR2 YFSETQ. CDR3 nucleotides: TGCGCCAGCAGCTGGGGACAGGATGTAGAGCAGTACTTC. Translating gives CASSWGQDVEQYF.

The chain employs TRBV13 and TRBJ1-4; D not certain. V lost 5 bases and J 8 bases, leaving 12 bases between the germline ends. Germline-derived CDR1 and CDR2 are PRHDT and FYEKMQ (reference sequence). The CDR3 spans 13 residues. The CDR3 DNA sequence: TGTGCCAGCAGCCTCGGTGAGGGCGAAAAACTGTTTTTT. Protein: CASSLGEGEKLFF.

The V and J genes are TRBV11-2 and TRBJ2-7; TRBD1 matches 7 bases. This CDR3 region has 14 residues. V shed 1 base, J shed 7 bases, and the junction held 7 bases outside the gene matches. Germline V lookup: CDR1 SGHAT, CDR2 FQNNGV. As DNA, the CDR3 is TGTGCCAGCAGCTTAGGTCCGACAGGGCGAGAGCAGTACTTC. Its protein product is CASSLGPTGREQYF.

The rearrangement uses TRBV15 and TRBJ1-5; unclear D gene. The CDR3 runs 13 residues. Germline-derived CDR1 and CDR2 are LNHNV and YYDKDF (reference sequence). The V end lost 0 bases, the J end lost 4 bases, and 4 bases lay between the germline ends. CDR3 nucleotide sequence: TGTGCCACCAGCAGAGAAGTTAATCAGCCCCAGCATTTT. Translation: CATSREVNQPQHF.

The sample holds one count of this clonotype. This sequence joins TRBV5-1 and TRBJ2-7; D is possibly TRBD2 (5 bases). The length of the CDR3 is 13 residues. The germline gives CDR1 SGHRS, CDR2 YFSETQ. Trimming took 2 bases from V and 3 from J, leaving 9 bases between them. CDR3 nucleotide sequence: TGCGCCAGCAGCTTTTTCGGGGACTACGAGCAGTACTTC. Protein: CASSFFGDYEQYF.

V usage is TRBV27 and J usage is TRBJ2-7, with D possibly matching TRBD2 (5 bases). V lost 6 bases, J lost 0 bases, and 15 bases lay in between. CDR1 is MNHEY, CDR2 SMNVEV, per germline (reference sequence). The CDR3 extends over 15 amino acids. CDR3 sequence (DNA): TGTGCCAGCAGGGATTTTCTAGGGAGCTCCTACGAGCAGTACTTC. Amino acid sequence: CASRDFLGSSYEQYF.

The CDR3 protein is CASSLAGSRGTTLREQYF. The CDR3 nucleotides read TGTGCCAGCAGCTTAGCCGGGAGCCGAGGTACTACCCTAAGGGAGCAGTACTTC. The gene calls are TRBV7-9 and TRBJ2-7; tentative D call: TRBD2 (6 bases). The V and J ends lost 0 bases and 7 bases respectively, with 25 bases between them. CDR3 length: 18 amino acids. Germline loops: CDR1 SEHNR, CDR2 FQNEAQ (reference sequence). The full variable domain, in which reference TRBV7-9 and TRBJ2-7 provide the parts outside the CDR3, is DTGVSQNPRHKITKRGQNVTFRCDPISEHNRLYWYRQTLGQGPEFLTYFQNEAQLEKSRLLSDRFSAERPKGSFSTLEIQRTEQGDSAMYLCASSLAGSRGTTLREQYFGPGTRLTVT.

V and J are TRBV3-1 and TRBJ2-2; D is unresolved. Germline assignment: CDR1 LGHDT and CDR2 YNNKEL (reference sequence). The CDR3 is 14 residues long. V was clipped by 1 base and J by 6 bases, with 9 bases between them. The CDR3 protein is CASSQVSLAGELFF. In nucleotides, the CDR3 is TGTGCCAGCAGCCAAGTGTCTTTAGCCGGGGAGCTGTTTTTT. The whole variable domain, remainder taken from reference TRBV3-1 and TRBJ2-2, is DTAVSQTPKYLVTQMGNDKSIKCEQNLGHDTMYWYKQDSKKFLKIMFSYNNKELIINETVPNRFSPKSPDKAHLNLHINSLELGDSAVYFCASSQVSLAGELFFGEGSRLTVL.

J is TRBJ1-1 and V is TRBV3-1; maybe TRBD1 (5 bases). V dropped 4 bases and J dropped 1 base, with 13 bases sitting between them. The V gene's germline CDR1 is LGHDT and CDR2 YNNKEL (reference sequence). The length of the CDR3 is 15 residues. The DNA for the CDR3 is TGTGCCAGCAGCCCCCTACCGACAGAGAACACTGAAGCTTTCTTT. As protein: CASSPLPTENTEAFF. The full variable domain, with the rest looked up from reference TRBV3-1 and TRBJ1-1, is DTAVSQTPKYLVTQMGNDKSIKCEQNLGHDTMYWYKQDSKKFLKIMFSYNNKELIINETVPNRFSPKSPDKAHLNLHINSLELGDSAVYFCASSPLPTENTEAFFGQGTRLTVV.

The chain links TRBV27 to TRBJ1-2; TRBD1 matches at 8 bases. In germline, CDR1 is MNHEY, CDR2 SMNVEV (reference sequence). The CDR3 extends over 16 amino acids. Unmatched junction bases numbered 8, after V lost 1 base and J lost 4 bases. CDR3 amino acids: CASSLYPAGGPYGYTF. In DNA, the CDR3 is TGTGCCAGCAGTTTATACCCGGCAGGGGGCCCCTATGGCTACACCTTC.

CDR3 sequence: CASSWDPSYEQYF. The CDR3 DNA follows: TGTGCCAGCAGCTGGGACCCATCCTACGAGCAGTACTTC. The chain uses TRBV3-1 and TRBJ2-7; tentatively, D is TRBD1 or TRBD2 (5 bases each). The CDR3 has 13 residues. The germline V gene has CDR1 LGHDT and CDR2 YNNKEL (reference sequence). The V gene lost 5 bases and the J gene lost 1 base, with 9 bases spanning the gap.

The chain links TRBV7-6 to TRBJ1-5, with D unclear. V lost 1 base and J lost 3, with 10 bases in between. The CDR3 spans 15 residues. Germline V lookup: CDR1 SGHVS, CDR2 FNYEAQ. DNA of the CDR3: TGTGCCAGCAGCTTAGACCCGGGGTCCAATCAGCCCCAGCATTTT. It is translated as CASSLDPGSNQPQHF. The variable domain in full, completed from reference TRBV7-6 and TRBJ1-5, reads GAGVSQSPRYKVTKRGQDVALRCDPISGHVSLYWYRQALGQGPEFLTYFNYEAQQDKSGLPNDRFSAERPEGSISTLTIQRTEQRDSAMYRCASSLDPGSNQPQHFGDGTRLSIL.

V is TRBV4-2 and J is TRBJ2-3; D remains unclear. Per germline, CDR1 LGHNA and CDR2 YNFKEQ. CDR3 length: 14 residues. Trimming took 4 bases from V and 2 from J, leaving 10 bases between them. As DNA, the CDR3 is TGTGCCAGCAGCCCTCGGGTCACCACAGATACGCAGTATTTT. This gives the protein CASSPRVTTDTQYF.

The rearrangement uses TRBV20-1 and TRBJ2-1; 7 bases fit TRBD2. CDR3 size: 16 residues. V dropped 6 bases and J dropped 9; count of bases not matched to a gene: 20. Germline V gene data show CDR1 as DFQATT and CDR2 as SNEGSKA (reference sequence). The CDR3 sequence: CSAFLEGGPFSGEQFF. The DNA of the CDR3 is TGCAGTGCCTTCTTGGAGGGAGGGCCTTTCAGCGGTGAGCAGTTCTTC.

The chain carries TRBV11-2 and TRBJ2-7, with 8 bases aligning to TRBD1. V was pared by 5 bases and J by 6 bases, with 6 bases of the junction left unmatched. The CDR3 sequence is 13 residues long. Germline V gene data show CDR1 as SGHAT and CDR2 as FQNNGV. The CDR3 region is CASSPGTGGEQYF. The CDR3 coding sequence is TGTGCCAGCAGCCCTGGGACAGGAGGCGAGCAGTACTTC.

In this sample, this clonotype turned up once. This rearrangement joins TRBV29-1 to TRBJ2-7; TRBD2 aligns across 13 bases. This CDR3 has 15 amino acids. Germline values: CDR1 SQVTM, CDR2 ANQGSEA. The junction had 3 bases not matched to a gene; V was cut back by 4 bases and J by 0 bases. CDR3 in amino acids: CSVGTSGRSSYEQYF. CDR3 DNA sequence: TGCAGCGTTGGGACTAGCGGGAGAAGCTCCTACGAGCAGTACTTC.

The chain combines TRBV15 with TRBJ2-7; 8 nucleotides line up with TRBD2. The germline V gene encodes CDR1 LNHNV and CDR2 YYDKDF (reference sequence). The CDR3 loop spans 17 amino acids. The V gene end was trimmed by 0 bases and the J gene end by 2 bases; junction bases not matched to a gene: 9. Here the CDR3 DNA reads TGTGCCACCAGCAGAGATCTGGAGGGACTAGATACCTACGAGCAGTACTTC. It codes for CATSRDLEGLDTYEQYF. Using reference TRBV15 and TRBJ2-7 for the parts outside the CDR3, the full variable domain is DAMVIQNPRYQVTQFGKPVTLSCSQTLNHNVMYWYQQKSSQAPKLLFHYYDKDFNNEADTPDNFQSRRPNTSFCFLDIRSPGLGDTAMYLCATSRDLEGLDTYEQYFGPGTRLTVT.

CDR3 protein: CAPLGGTGRGMNTEAFF. The CDR3 DNA follows: TGTGCCCCCTTAGGTGGGACAGGGAGAGGGATGAACACTGAAGCTTTCTTT. The chain has TRBV2 and TRBJ1-1; the match to TRBD1 covers 9 bases. This CDR3 has 17 residues. V was pared by 11 bases and J by 0 bases, with 16 bases of the junction left unmatched. CDR1 is SNHLY, CDR2 FYNNEI, per germline.

The chain links TRBV29-1 to TRBJ1-2; D is ambiguous. Germline-derived CDR1 and CDR2 are SQVTM and ANQGSEA. Trimming took 4 bases from V and 4 from J, leaving 7 bases between them. This CDR3 has 11 residues. The CDR3 DNA is TGCAGCGTTGGCACAGTCTATGGCTACACCTTC. Amino acids: CSVGTVYGYTF.

The chain links TRBV20-1 to TRBJ2-3; D call uncertain. CDR1 and CDR2 (germline): DFQATT, SNEGSKA (reference sequence). The CDR3 runs 14 residues. Trimming cost V 1 base and J 1 base, with 9 bases left between them. The CDR3 loop is CSARGLWGTDTQYF. Written as DNA, the CDR3 is TGCAGTGCTAGAGGCCTTTGGGGCACAGATACGCAGTATTTT.

The chain combines TRBV9 with TRBJ2-3; 10 bases map to TRBD2. The trim removed 9 bases at V and 0 bases at J, leaving 7 bases unmatched. The CDR3 spans 15 residues. Germline V gene lookup returns CDR1 SGDLS and CDR2 YYNGEE. CDR3 sequence (DNA): TGTGCCACCTCTAGCGGGGGCCTAAGCACAGATACGCAGTATTTT. Translated, it gives CATSSGGLSTDTQYF.

This chain joins TRBV27 and TRBJ2-1; D perhaps matches TRBD2 (6 bases). The germline V gene has CDR1 MNHEY and CDR2 SMNVEV (reference sequence). Trimming pared 4 bases from V and 5 bases from J, leaving 12 bases between. The CDR3 totals 14 residues. CDR3 sequence: CASSWRVDHNEQFF. The CDR3 region has the DNA TGTGCCAGCAGTTGGAGGGTGGACCACAATGAGCAGTTCTTC.

This sequence joins TRBV28 and TRBJ2-7, with 12 bases that match TRBD2. This CDR3 contains 13 residues. V trimming: 10 bases; J trimming: 3 bases; junction bases outside the gene matches: 4. CDR1 and CDR2 from the germline V gene are MDHEN and SYDVKM. CDR3 nucleotide sequence: TGTGCCACCGGGGGACTAGCGGGCTACGAGCAGTACTTC. Its translation is CATGGLAGYEQYF. The whole variable domain, remainder taken from reference TRBV28 and TRBJ2-7, is DVKVTQSSRYLVKRTGEKVFLECVQDMDHENMFWYRQDPGLGLRLIYFSYDVKMKEKGDIPEGYSVSREKKERFSLILESASTNQTSMYLCATGGLAGYEQYFGPGTRLTVT.

The J gene is TRBJ2-2, the V gene TRBV12-3 or TRBV12-4, with 8 bases aligning to TRBD1. CDR3 length equals 15 residues. V lost 5 bases, J lost 0 bases, and 2 bases stayed unmatched. This chain's CDR3 is CASSGTGTNTGELFF. The CDR3 DNA is TGTGCCAGCAGTGGGACAGGCACGAACACCGGGGAGCTGTTTTTT.

The J gene is TRBJ2-3, the V gene TRBV19, with TRBD2 matching over 8 bases. Germline loops: CDR1 LNHDA, CDR2 SQIVND (reference sequence). V shed 4 bases and J 0 bases; nucleotides not matched to a gene: 6. This CDR3 contains 16 residues. CDR3 DNA sequence: TGTGCCAGTAGTACACGGGCGGGAGGAAGCACAGATACGCAGTATTTT. Translated, it gives CASSTRAGGSTDTQYF.